The following is a TCR beta chain sequence with its context. This specimen belongs to a study of blood T cell repertoires in COVID-19. In the original workflow: Reference gene primers were amplified, and this amplification served to estimate nucleated cell counts. Profiling relied on immunoSEQ multiplex PCR, and the TCRdb table lists in-frame clones only, not all of them. For V, J and clone size, that table is used; D and trimming come from the DNA. This table holds 300,000 or so clones, approximately 91% found once. Germline values: CDR1 SNHLY, CDR2 FYNNEI. The CDR3 consists of 13 residues. V was pared by 5 bases and J by 6 bases, with 7 bases of the junction left unmatched.

The rearrangement uses TRBV2 and TRBJ2-7; 7 bases are a match to TRBD1. Material: peripheral blood. The clonotype comes from a woman in her twenties or thirties with COVID-19, enrolled during active disease. CDR3 residues: CASSRGQVLEQYF. Written as DNA, the CDR3 is TGTGCCAGCAGTAGAGGACAGGTCCTCGAGCAGTACTTC.